This TCR beta chain was sequenced for a study of T cell changes during pregnancy in multiple sclerosis. Using immunoSEQ multiplex PCR, the repertoire was profiled, and TCRdb retains in-frame clones only, with some absent. This table holds approximately 70,000 clones, 90% to 95% found once. V lost 3 bases and J lost 1; bases outside the gene matches: 4. The germline V gene encodes CDR1 SGHNT and CDR2 YYREEE (reference sequence). The CDR3 sequence is 14 residues long. The starting material was peripheral blood, obtained in the second trimester of pregnancy. The chain has TRBV5-4 and TRBJ2-7; 7 bases line up with TRBD1. This TCR was sampled from a female donor in good health, enrolled as a control in a pregnancy study. As DNA, the CDR3 is TGTGCCAGCAGCTCTCCAGGGGGATCCTACGAGCAGTACTTC. As protein: CASSSPGGSYEQYF.